These 32 T cell receptor beta chains share one sample of origin, sequenced in a study of CD8+ T cells in alopecia areata. Extraction of RNA preceded its reverse transcription into cDNA, which served as the sequencing template. Assay used: immunoSEQ multiplex PCR; TCRdb lists only in-frame clones, some missing. There are more than 150,000 clones in the sample; 50% to 70% occur only once, and about 15% lies in the top ten. Sample: CD4+ T cells sorted from blood, taken at week 0. These receptors were collected from a human donor with alopecia areata.

This chain connects TRBV2 to TRBJ1-6; 8 bases agree with TRBD1. CDR1 is SNHLY and CDR2 is FYNNEI in the germline V gene. The CDR3 totals 14 residues. V shed 8 bases and J 10 bases; nucleotides not matched to a gene: 10. The CDR3 spells CASALDRVRSPLHF. The CDR3 DNA reads TGTGCCAGCGCCCTGGACAGGGTTCGGTCACCCCTCCACTTT.

This chain uses TRBV29-1 with TRBJ2-3; no firm D call. Germline-derived CDR1 and CDR2 are SQVTM and ANQGSEA. The V end lost 1 base, the J end lost 5 bases, and 7 bases lay between the germline ends. This CDR3 region has 12 residues. The CDR3 region has the DNA TGCAGCGTTGAAGGTGGTGAAGATACGCAGTATTTT. This codes for CSVEGGEDTQYF.

This clone was detected only a few times. The chain joins TRBV30 to TRBJ2-7; D is perhaps TRBD2 (6 bases). The CDR3 consists of 14 residues. CDR1 GTSNPN and CDR2 SVGIG come from the germline V gene (reference sequence). Deletions cut 5 bases from V and 1 base from J, with 15 bases between. For the CDR3, the DNA is TGTGCCTGGGGAACCGGGACTCCTTCCTACGAGCAGTACTTC. Protein: CAWGTGTPSYEQYF. The full variable domain, completed using reference TRBV30 and TRBJ2-7, is SQTIHQWPATLVQPVGSPLSLECTVEGTSNPNLYWYRQAAGRGLQLLFYSVGIGQISSEVPQNLSASRPQDRQFILSSKKLLLSDSGFYLCAWGTGTPSYEQYFGPGTRLTVT.

The genes are TRBV13 and TRBJ1-1; D perhaps matches TRBD1 (6 bases). The V and J ends lost 7 bases and 10 bases respectively, with 19 bases between them. CDR3 length: 13 amino acids. Germline CDR1 PRHDT, CDR2 FYEKMQ (reference sequence). The CDR3 nucleotides read TGTGCCAGCACCCGGACAGAGGGGGGTTCAGCTTTCTTT. This translates into CASTRTEGGSAFF.

This clone showed up just a few times. Within the sample, other DNA sequences also encode this same CDR3. V usage is TRBV2 and J usage is TRBJ2-6; D call uncertain. Trimming took off 4 bases at V and 2 bases at J, with 0 bases between the two ends. This CDR3 contains 12 residues. Per germline, CDR1 SNHLY and CDR2 FYNNEI. The CDR3 here is CASSAGANVLTF. The CDR3 coding sequence is TGTGCCAGCAGTGCTGGGGCCAACGTCCTGACTTTC.

CDR3 coding DNA: TGCAGCGGAGAAGTCGGGGGGTCGAACACCGGGGAGCTGTTTTTT. This gives the protein CSGEVGGSNTGELFF. The rearrangement links TRBV29-1 to TRBJ2-2; 7 nucleotides agree with TRBD2. CDR1 and CDR2 from the germline V gene are SQVTM and ANQGSEA. V lost 7 bases, J lost 0 bases, and 8 bases stayed unmatched. The CDR3 runs to 15 residues.

The CDR3 nucleotides read TGTGCCAGCAGCCAAGAACCTTATCTAGCGGGGGGGCGAGATACGCAGTATTTT. Residues: CASSQEPYLAGGRDTQYF. The chain uses TRBV14 and TRBJ2-3; 12 bases line up with TRBD2. The length of the CDR3 is 18 residues. Trimming took 0 bases from V and 5 from J; bases not matched to a gene: 9. CDR1 and CDR2 from the germline V gene are SGHDN and FVKESK. Full variable domain (remainder filled in from reference TRBV14 and TRBJ2-3): EAGVTQFPSHSVIEKGQTVTLRCDPISGHDNLYWYRRVMGKEIKFLLHFVKESKQDESGMPNNRFLAERTGGTYSTLKVQPAELEDSGVYFCASSQEPYLAGGRDTQYFGPGTRLTVL.

In its sample, this clone was seen a few times. The chain recombines TRBV19 with TRBJ2-7, with D possibly matching TRBD1 (6 bases). Trimming took off 1 base at V and 2 bases at J, with 12 bases between the two ends. CDR1 and CDR2 from the germline V gene are LNHDA and SQIVND (reference sequence). The CDR3 is made up of 15 amino acids. CDR3 protein: CASSIGGTLTYEQYF. CDR3 DNA: TGTGCCAGTAGTATAGGAGGGACACTGACCTACGAGCAGTACTTC.

The V and J genes are TRBV9 and TRBJ2-1, with 9 positions matching TRBD1. V was pared by 3 bases and J by 9 bases, with 7 bases of the junction left unmatched. The germline gives CDR1 SGDLS, CDR2 YYNGEE. The CDR3 contains 14 residues. CDR3 in amino acids: CASSAPGQGSEQFF. DNA for the CDR3: TGTGCCAGCAGCGCCCCGGGACAGGGAAGTGAGCAGTTCTTC.

This clone was observed a handful of times. The rearrangement uses TRBV30 and TRBJ2-1; D gene unclear. In germline, CDR1 is GTSNPN, CDR2 SVGIG (reference sequence). Trimming took 1 base from V and 9 from J, leaving 10 bases between them. CDR3 size: 12 residues. The CDR3 loop reads CAWSGVNLEQFF. For the CDR3, the DNA is TGTGCCTGGAGTGGAGTTAACCTTGAGCAGTTCTTC.

The genes are TRBV15 and TRBJ1-1; D is unclear. Looked up from germline, CDR1 is LNHNV and CDR2 is YYDKDF (reference sequence). This CDR3 comprises 14 residues. The ends were cut back, 6 bases at V and 1 base at J, with 12 bases in the middle. The CDR3 DNA follows: TGTGCCACCAGGAGGGCGGGAGGGAACACTGAAGCTTTCTTT. Amino acids: CATRRAGGNTEAFF.

This clone was observed a handful of times. This chain connects TRBV6-5 to TRBJ2-5; the D gene is possibly TRBD1 (5 bases). The ends were cut back, 5 bases at V and 4 bases at J, with 11 bases in the middle. The germline V gene has CDR1 MNHEY and CDR2 SVGAGI. CDR3 size: 13 residues. The chain's CDR3 is CASSKRRGETQYF. CDR3 coding DNA: TGTGCCAGCAGTAAAAGAAGGGGAGAGACCCAGTACTTC.

The CDR3: CSAEGANTEAFF. The CDR3 DNA is TGCAGCGCCGAAGGGGCGAACACTGAAGCTTTCTTT. The chain has TRBV29-1 and TRBJ1-1; possible D gene TRBD1, 5 bases. CDR1 is SQVTM and CDR2 is ANQGSEA in the germline V gene. This CDR3 spans 12 amino acids. Trimming cost V 7 bases and J 1 base, with 10 bases left between them.

Details on this clone: The sample has other DNA sequences that encode this CDR3 too. The V and J genes are TRBV9 and TRBJ1-1, with unresolved D. Germline assignment: CDR1 SGDLS and CDR2 YYNGEE. The CDR3 runs to 15 residues. Deletions cut 3 bases from V and 0 bases from J, with 12 bases between. DNA for the CDR3: TGTGCCAGCAGCGCGGTGGCCAGATTGAACACTGAAGCTTTCTTT. It specifies CASSAVARLNTEAFF.

The chain joins TRBV11-3 to TRBJ2-1; no reliable D call. Germline V CDR1 and CDR2: SGHNT, YENEEA. This CDR3 spans 14 amino acids. The ends were cut back, 5 bases at V and 12 bases at J, with 20 bases in the middle. The CDR3 DNA reads TGTGCCAGCAGCCCGGATACGGGCTCGACGGGGCAGTTCTTC. This encodes CASSPDTGSTGQFF.

This clone was seen just once. The V call is TRBV2, the J call TRBJ1-2; D remains unclear. The CDR3 extends over 14 amino acids. Trimming stripped 5 bases from V and 2 bases from J, with 12 bases between. Germline V lookup: CDR1 SNHLY, CDR2 FYNNEI. The CDR3 nucleotides read TGTGCCAGCAGTCCCGGCAGATCGAACTATGGCTACACCTTC. Its protein is CASSPGRSNYGYTF. The whole variable domain, remainder taken from reference TRBV2 and TRBJ1-2, is EPEVTQTPSHQVTQMGQEVILRCVPISNHLYFYWYRQILGQKVEFLVSFYNNEISEKSEIFDDQFSVERPDGSNFTLKIRSTKLEDSAMYFCASSPGRSNYGYTFGSGTRLTVV.

The chain employs TRBV18 and TRBJ2-7; TRBD2 is a possible D gene (6 bases). CDR3 length: 15 residues. V lost 3 bases and J lost 5, with 17 bases in between. Germline V gene lookup returns CDR1 KGHSH and CDR2 LQKENI. The CDR3 reads CASSPMEGPSNEQYF. In nucleotides, the CDR3 is TGTGCCAGCTCACCGATGGAGGGGCCCAGCAACGAGCAGTACTTC.

This clone was picked up a small number of times. The chain has TRBV2 and TRBJ1-2; TRBD1 might be the D (5 bases). Trimming cost V 7 bases and J 8 bases, with 17 bases left between them. The CDR3 covers 13 residues. Looked up from germline, CDR1 is SNHLY and CDR2 is FYNNEI. The CDR3 DNA reads as TGTGCCAGCAAGGAAAACAGGTTCGGGGGCTACACCTTC. Translating it yields CASKENRFGGYTF. Variable domain in full (rest from reference TRBV2 and TRBJ1-2): EPEVTQTPSHQVTQMGQEVILRCVPISNHLYFYWYRQILGQKVEFLVSFYNNEISEKSEIFDDQFSVERPDGSNFTLKIRSTKLEDSAMYFCASKENRFGGYTFGSGTRLTVV.

In the case of this clone: Other DNA sequences from this sample encode an identical CDR3 as well. This chain links TRBV29-1 with TRBJ2-7; D gene uncertain. The V end lost 4 bases, the J end lost 3 bases, and 4 bases lay between the germline ends. This CDR3 is 10 amino acids long. The germline gives CDR1 SQVTM, CDR2 ANQGSEA. CDR3 sequence (DNA): TGCAGCGTTGGGGACTACGAGCAGTACTTC. Translating gives CSVGDYEQYF.

This chain uses TRBV10-2 with TRBJ1-5, with a weak D call TRBD1 (5 bases). Germline assignment: CDR1 WSHSY and CDR2 SAAADI. CDR3 length: 15 residues. Deletions cut 2 bases from V and 3 bases from J, with 11 bases between. CDR3 protein: CASSEGGGYNQPQHF. The CDR3 DNA sequence: TGCGCCAGCAGTGAGGGGGGAGGGTACAATCAGCCCCAGCATTTT.

V is TRBV25-1 and J is TRBJ1-2, with no clear D. CDR3 length: 13 amino acids. Germline lookup yields CDR1 MGHDK and CDR2 SYGVNS. V shed 2 bases and J shed 6 bases, with 10 bases lying between them. The CDR3 coding sequence is TGTGCCAGCAGTGAACGCCGGGCAGATGGCTACACCTTC. It yields the protein CASSERRADGYTF.

The chain carries TRBV5-1 and TRBJ2-7; D unresolved. Germline V gives CDR1 SGHRS, CDR2 YFSETQ. Trimming cost V 4 bases and J 2 bases, with 4 bases left between them. CDR3 length: 11 amino acids. In DNA, the CDR3 is TGCGCCAGCAGCCAGACCTACGAGCAGTACTTC. It encodes CASSQTYEQYF.

The chain recombines TRBV30 with TRBJ1-1; no clear D. V was trimmed by 0 bases and J by 1 base, leaving 12 bases between them. The CDR3 covers 15 residues. From germline, CDR1 is GTSNPN and CDR2 SVGIG (reference sequence). The CDR3 region is CAWSVRLGSNTEAFF. CDR3 sequence (DNA): TGTGCCTGGAGTGTACGTTTAGGGTCGAACACTGAAGCTTTCTTT.

This clone was detected only a few times. The same CDR3 arises from other DNA sequences in this sample as well. This rearrangement joins TRBV29-1 to TRBJ2-7; D could derive from TRBD1 or TRBD2 (5 bases each). V was shortened by 3 bases and J by 1 base, with 10 bases between the two germline ends. CDR3 length: 13 amino acids. Germline CDR1 and CDR2: SQVTM and ANQGSEA. The DNA for the CDR3 is TGCAGCGTTGAGGGGGACGGATCCTACGAGCAGTACTTC. Its translation is CSVEGDGSYEQYF.

V is TRBV4-1 and J is TRBJ1-5, with D maybe TRBD1 (6 bases). Germline loops: CDR1 MGHRA, CDR2 YSYEKL. The CDR3 sequence is 14 residues long. V lost 3 bases and J lost 4, with 10 bases in between. The CDR3 sequence: CASSQGHTNQPQHF. CDR3 in DNA: TGCGCCAGCAGCCAGGGACATACTAATCAGCCCCAGCATTTT.

This clone was found a few times. The chain links TRBV6-5 to TRBJ1-2; D possibly corresponds to TRBD1 (5 bases). This CDR3 is 15 amino acids long. CDR1 and CDR2 from the germline V gene are MNHEY and SVGAGI. With 6 bases removed from V and 1 base from J, the gap between germline ends came to 15 bases. The CDR3 is CASRSPRQGNYGYTF. The DNA for the CDR3 is TGTGCCAGCAGGTCCCCGCGGCAGGGTAACTATGGCTACACCTTC.

This rearrangement joins TRBV29-1 to TRBJ2-3, with D maybe TRBD1 (5 bases). CDR3 length: 15 residues. Germline V gene data show CDR1 as SQVTM and CDR2 as ANQGSEA. Trimming cost V 4 bases and J 1 base, with 15 bases left between them. CDR3 in DNA: TGCAGCGTTGCCCCAAGGGGTTCTGGCACAGATACGCAGTATTTT. It yields the protein CSVAPRGSGTDTQYF.

This chain links TRBV30 with TRBJ2-3; the match to TRBD2 covers 12 bases. CDR1 and CDR2 from the germline V gene are GTSNPN and SVGIG (reference sequence). The J segment lost 11 bases and the V segment lost 7 bases, leaving 7 bases of the junction unmatched. The length of the CDR3 is 12 residues. This CDR3 reads CALGLAGPRQYF. The CDR3 region has the DNA TGTGCCTTAGGACTAGCGGGGCCGCGGCAGTATTTT.

The table lists this clone with a few counts. The chain is built from TRBV5-4 and TRBJ2-2; the D gene is possibly TRBD1 (5 bases). V gave up 1 base and J gave up 6 bases, with 7 bases separating them. Germline-derived CDR1 and CDR2 are SGHNT and YYREEE (reference sequence). The CDR3 contains 13 residues. As DNA, the CDR3 is TGTGCCAGCAGCTTGACAGGAGCCGGGGAGCTGTTTTTT. It encodes CASSLTGAGELFF. The whole variable domain, remainder taken from reference TRBV5-4 and TRBJ2-2, is ETGVTQSPTHLIKTRGQQVTLRCSSQSGHNTVSWYQQALGQGPQFIFQYYREEENGRGNFPPRFSGLQFPNYSSELNVNALELDDSALYLCASSLTGAGELFFGEGSRLTVL.

The chain is built from TRBV6-6 and TRBJ2-1; TRBD1 might be the D (6 bases). This CDR3 spans 12 amino acids. Trimming shortened V by 6 bases and J by 12 bases, and 15 bases separated the two germline ends. The germline V gene encodes CDR1 MNHNY and CDR2 SVGAGI (reference sequence). The CDR3 region is CASSDTGTRQFF. CDR3 nucleotides: TGTGCCAGCAGCGACACCGGGACAAGGCAGTTCTTC.

This chain connects TRBV6-1 to TRBJ2-5; 10 bases are a match to TRBD2. This CDR3 has 15 residues. CDR1 MNHNS and CDR2 SASEGT come from the germline V gene. J lost 5 bases, V lost 4 bases, and 7 bases had no gene match. The CDR3 coding sequence is TGTGCCAGCAGTGGGGGACTAGCGTTAGCGGAGACCCAGTACTTC. Translating gives CASSGGLALAETQYF.

The J gene is TRBJ2-1, the V gene TRBV30; tentative D call: TRBD2 (5 bases). The CDR3 loop spans 12 amino acids. V was clipped by 2 bases and J by 13 bases, with 15 bases between them. Germline lookup yields CDR1 GTSNPN and CDR2 SVGIG (reference sequence). Here the CDR3 DNA reads TGTGCCTGGAGTCCGACTATGCGAGGCCAGTTCTTC. Translating it yields CAWSPTMRGQFF.